This is a list of T cell receptor beta chains from one sample in a study of glioma-infiltrating T cells. TCRdb passed the multiplex PCR reads through MiXCR, listing each CDR3 protein once. The sample has about 400,000 distinct CDR3 sequences, about two fifths seen once. Specimen: glioma tissue, nonneoplastic brain tissue, or PBMCs (not recorded which). These receptors were obtained from a human donor with low-grade glioma or glioblastoma, undergoing nonglioma brain surgery, or in good health (not recorded which). The CDR3 runs from the conserved cysteine through the conserved F or W. The D gene is left open where the match is weak. Rows give clone size only sometimes, using once, few, many, or a class for an expanded clone.

V	J	D	size	CDR3	DNA
TRBV25-1	TRBJ2-7	-	many	CASSDVVTEQYF	TGTGCCAGCAGTGATGTTGTCACCGAGCAGTACTTC
TRBV5-1	TRBJ2-7	TRBD2	-	CASSSGTSGRAYEQYF	TGCGCCAGCAGCAGCGGGACTAGCGGGAGGGCCTACGAGCAGTACTTC
TRBV25-1	TRBJ2-2	-	many	CASSERVHTGELFF	TGTGCCAGCAGTGAAAGGGTCCACACCGGGGAGCTGTTTTTT
TRBV4-3	TRBJ2-4	-	few	CASSQEVGTPNIQYF	TGCGCCAGCAGCCAAGAGGTCGGGACACCAAACATTCAGTACTTC
TRBV27	TRBJ2-1	-	many	CASSRSGLSYNEQFF	TGTGCCAGCAGCCGAAGCGGTCTTTCCTACAATGAGCAGTTCTTC
TRBV6-1	TRBJ2-1	-	many	CASSDFPVRDLVIEQFF	TGTGCCAGCAGTGATTTCCCCGTTCGGGATCTAGTGATTGAGCAGTTCTTC
TRBV3-1	TRBJ2-2	TRBD2	-	CASRRKPREFTGELFF	TGTGCCAGCAGGCGGAAACCGCGGGAGTTCACCGGGGAGCTGTTTTTT
TRBV6-2/TRBV6-3	TRBJ2-1	TRBD2	many	CASSLGRGRASTYNEQFF	TGTGCCAGCAGTTTAGGGCGAGGGAGGGCTTCGACCTACAATGAGCAGTTCTTC
TRBV4-1	TRBJ2-1	TRBD2	-	CASSQVPSGRARSYNEQFF	TGCGCCAGCAGCCAAGTCCCTAGCGGGAGGGCCCGCTCCTACAATGAGCAGTTCTTC
TRBV11-2	TRBJ1-1	-	few	CASSLAKGSGTEAFF	TGTGCCAGCAGCTTGGCGAAGGGAAGTGGCACTGAAGCTTTCTTT
TRBV28	TRBJ2-7	TRBD2	-	CASSGSSGPYEQYF	TGTGCCAGCAGTGGGTCTAGCGGGCCCTACGAGCAGTACTTC
TRBV12-3/TRBV12-4	TRBJ2-1	TRBD2	-	CASSLVLGTSEINEQFF	TGTGCCAGCAGTTTAGTCTTGGGAACTAGCGAGATCAATGAGCAGTTCTTC
TRBV7-8	TRBJ2-2	TRBD1	few	CASSHRRTGATGELFF	TGTGCCAGCAGCCATAGACGGACAGGGGCCACCGGGGAGCTGTTTTTT
TRBV7-9	TRBJ2-5	TRBD1	-	CASSLGQGKETQYF	TGTGCCAGCAGCCTGGGACAGGGAAAAGAGACCCAGTACTTC
TRBV4-2	TRBJ2-2	-	few	CASSRGGELFF	TGTGCCAGCAGCCGGGGCGGGGAGCTGTTTTTT
TRBV28	TRBJ2-7	TRBD1	once	CASSRWTGADYEQYF	TGTGCCAGCAGCCGCTGGACAGGGGCCGACTACGAGCAGTACTTC
TRBV7-2	TRBJ2-1	TRBD2	-	CASSLKLAENNEQFF	TGTGCCAGCAGCTTAAAACTAGCGGAGAACAATGAGCAGTTCTTC
TRBV28	TRBJ1-6	-	-	CASSLPWDSYNSPLHF	TGTGCCAGCAGTTTACCCTGGGATTCCTATAATTCACCCCTCCACTTT
TRBV6-1	TRBJ2-5	-	many	CASSSRTSGQETQYF	TGTGCCAGCAGTTCACGGACCTCCGGGCAGGAGACCCAGTACTTC
TRBV10-3	TRBJ2-2	TRBD2	-	CAISERTSGATGELFF	TGTGCCATCAGTGAGCGGACTAGCGGGGCCACCGGGGAGCTGTTTTTT
TRBV28	TRBJ2-5	-	-	CASRTPGTGQETQYF	TGTGCCAGCAGGACTCCAGGGACGGGTCAAGAGACCCAGTACTTC
TRBV6-1	TRBJ2-1	-	few	CASSKPGSSYNEQFF	TGTGCCAGCAGTAAGCCTGGGAGCTCCTACAATGAGCAGTTCTTC
TRBV3-1	TRBJ2-1	-	-	CASSQLIQAVEKFF	TGTGCCAGCAGCCAATTAATCCAGGCTGTTGAGAAGTTCTTC
TRBV7-8	TRBJ1-6	-	-	CASSLVVSSYNSPLHF	TGTGCCAGCAGCTTAGTCGTGAGCTCCTATAATTCACCCCTCCACTTT
TRBV20-1	TRBJ2-1	TRBD2	few	CSATAGGSSWEQFF	TGCAGTGCTACAGCGGGAGGATCCTCATGGGAGCAGTTCTTC
TRBV6-2/TRBV6-3	TRBJ2-7	TRBD2	many	CASSSGTSGRNYEQYF	TGTGCCAGCAGTTCCGGGACTAGCGGGAGGAACTACGAGCAGTACTTC
TRBV6-2/TRBV6-3	TRBJ2-3	-	-	CASSYLRVGTDTQYF	TGTGCCAGCAGTTACCTCAGGGTTGGCACAGATACGCAGTATTTT
TRBV6-1	TRBJ2-3	-	few	CASSEEGTVHMADTQYF	TGTGCCAGCAGTGAAGAAGGCACGGTACACATGGCAGATACGCAGTATTTT
TRBV7-2	TRBJ1-1	-	few	CASRLGPYEAFF	TGTGCCAGCAGGTTGGGACCGTATGAAGCTTTCTTT
TRBV4-3	TRBJ1-4	-	-	CASSQDRGQKLFF	TGCGCCAGCAGCCAAGATCGGGGGCAAAAACTGTTTTTT
TRBV4-3	TRBJ1-5	-	once	CASSQDGTCNQPQHF	TGCGCCAGCAGCCAAGACGGGACCTGCAATCAGCCCCAGCATTTT
TRBV20-1	TRBJ2-7	-	many	CSARDRQTSSYEQYF	TGCAGTGCTAGAGATCGACAGACGAGCTCCTACGAGCAGTACTTC
TRBV6-2/TRBV6-3	TRBJ2-1	-	many	CASSFVNEQFF	TGTGCCAGCAGTTTCGTCAATGAGCAGTTCTTC
TRBV6-2/TRBV6-3	TRBJ2-7	-	-	CASSLPRWRGSYEQYF	TGTGCCAGCAGTCTCCCGAGGTGGCGCGGCTCCTACGAGCAGTACTTC
TRBV6-1	TRBJ1-6	-	many	CASSVNWPLLPLHF	TGTGCCAGCAGTGTAAACTGGCCCCTTCTCCCCCTCCACTTT
TRBV7-2	TRBJ2-3	-	-	CASSWTGPRTTDTQYF	TGTGCCAGCAGCTGGACCGGGCCTCGGACCACAGATACGCAGTATTTT
TRBV27	TRBJ2-1	-	many	CASSLSDEQFF	TGTGCCAGCAGTTTATCGGATGAGCAGTTCTTC
TRBV6-1	TRBJ1-3	-	many	CASDGSSVSGNTIYF	TGTGCCAGCGACGGTTCCTCCGTCTCTGGAAACACCATATATTTT
TRBV28	TRBJ2-7	-	-	CASSLREPSYGYIF	TGTGCCAGCAGTTTAAGGGAACCTAGCTATGGCTACATCTTC
TRBV28	TRBJ2-1	-	few	CASTRGADENEQFF	TGTGCCAGCACCAGAGGGGCCGATGAGAATGAGCAGTTCTTC
TRBV20-1	TRBJ2-3	-	-	CSARRLNTDTQYF	TGCAGTGCCCGGAGGCTTAACACAGATACGCAGTATTTT
TRBV7-9	TRBJ1-1	-	few	CASSSKIEVRGGPEAFF	TGTGCCAGCAGCTCCAAAATAGAGGTGCGGGGTGGCCCTGAAGCTTTCTTT
TRBV27	TRBJ2-3	-	many	CASSPLGSATDTQYF	TGTGCCAGCAGTCCCTTAGGGAGCGCCACAGATACGCAGTATTTT